This TCR beta chain comes out of a study of response to subunit inactivated influenza vaccine. Regarding the study as a whole: There was a suggestion from the authors that each seasonal influenza vaccination recruits few new T cells.

Of note for this clonotype: The antigen is unknown.

TCRdb ran MiXCR on the RT-PCR reads and lists one entry per CDR3 protein. The sample has hundreds of thousands of distinct CDR3 sequences, approximately 15% seen once. This CDR3 comprises 16 residues. Germline-derived CDR1 and CDR2 are MDHEN and SYDVKM. V trimming: 5 bases; J trimming: 2 bases; junction bases outside the gene matches: 10. J is TRBJ2-7 and V is TRBV28, with TRBD1 identical over 9 bases. Sequencing used PBMCs from blood, obtained roughly 12 days after vaccination. This sequence originates from a man aged 50 or older who received an inactivated influenza vaccine. In nucleotides, the CDR3 is TGTGCCAGCAGTCGAGAACGGGGGACAGGGACCTACGAGCAGTACTTC. Protein: CASSRERGTGTYEQYF.